A single sample is the source of the 10 T cell receptor beta chains below, sequenced in a study of blood T cell repertoires in COVID-19. Some clones are missing from TCRdb's copy, which holds only in-frame ones; the method was immunoSEQ multiplex PCR. This sample has over 250,000 clones, with roughly 85% found just once. The material sequenced was peripheral blood. Source of these receptors: a man in his forties or fifties with active or convalescent COVID-19.

This chain uses TRBV7-2 with TRBJ2-3, with 10 bases identical to TRBD2. Per germline, CDR1 SGHTA and CDR2 FQGNSA. The CDR3 loop spans 18 amino acids. V gave up 1 base and J gave up 5 bases; unmatched junction bases: 12. The CDR3 region has the DNA TGTGCCAGCAGCTTAGTGGGGGTAGCGGGAGGTTTACGAGATACGCAGTATTTT. Translated, it gives CASSLVGVAGGLRDTQYF.

The chain links TRBV30 to TRBJ2-7; 7 bases map to TRBD1. V trimming: 4 bases; J trimming: 6 bases; junction bases outside the gene matches: 3. This CDR3 is 11 amino acids long. Per the germline V gene, CDR1 is GTSNPN and CDR2 is SVGIG (reference sequence). DNA of the CDR3: TGTGCCTGGAAAGACAGGGCCGAGCAGTACTTC. This encodes CAWKDRAEQYF.

Written as DNA, the CDR3 is TGTGCCAGCAGCTTCGGGGATAATGAAAAACTGTTTTTT. It is translated as CASSFGDNEKLFF. The chain employs TRBV5-4 and TRBJ1-4; no clear D. This CDR3 is 13 amino acids long. Trimming took 2 bases from V and 4 from J, leaving 6 bases between them. Looked up from germline, CDR1 is SGHNT and CDR2 is YYREEE (reference sequence).

By share of the sample, this clone is medium-sized (0.01 to 0.1%). The chain couples TRBV28 to TRBJ2-7, with 7 bases identical to TRBD1. Germline assignment: CDR1 MDHEN and CDR2 SYDVKM. This CDR3 is 14 amino acids long. The J segment lost 5 bases and the V segment lost 8 bases, leaving 12 bases of the junction unmatched. The CDR3 nucleotides read TGTGCCAGCGGTCTAGGAACAGGGGTAGACGAGCAGTACTTC. This gives the protein CASGLGTGVDEQYF.

The gene calls are TRBV3-1 (or the pseudogene TRBV3-2) and TRBJ1-5; D is perhaps TRBD1 (5 bases). There are 15 residues in the CDR3. V was trimmed by 0 bases and J by 3 bases, leaving 9 bases between them. Germline CDR1 and CDR2: LGHDT and YNNKEL (reference sequence). The CDR3 DNA sequence: TGTGCCAGCAGCCAAGACCAGGGCTACAATCAGCCCCAGCATTTT. Its translation: CASSQDQGYNQPQHF.

This chain links TRBV9 with TRBJ1-2; D unclear. Trimming removed 3 bases from V and 6 bases from J, with 3 bases in between. CDR1 and CDR2 (germline): SGDLS, YYNGEE. The CDR3 has 10 residues. CDR3 bases: TGTGCCAGCAGCGCGGATGGCTACACCTTC. This encodes CASSADGYTF.

The rearrangement links TRBV27 to TRBJ2-3, with D tentatively TRBD1 (5 bases). From germline, CDR1 is MNHEY and CDR2 SMNVEV (reference sequence). V dropped 8 bases and J dropped 0 bases, with 15 bases sitting between them. The CDR3 contains 15 residues. DNA of the CDR3: TGTGCCAGCGGCCCGCAGGGCCTTAGCACAGATACGCAGTATTTT. Residues: CASGPQGLSTDTQYF.

This clone was seen only a few times. The chain has TRBV5-1 and TRBJ1-3; 7 bases map to TRBD1. There are 14 residues in the CDR3. The germline V gene encodes CDR1 SGHRS and CDR2 YFSETQ. Unmatched junction bases numbered 2, after V lost 0 bases and J lost 5 bases. The CDR3 is CASSLAGQRNTIYF. CDR3 DNA sequence: TGCGCCAGCAGCTTGGCGGGACAGAGAAACACCATATATTTT.

This chain links TRBV3-1 (or the pseudogene TRBV3-2) with TRBJ1-1; D not certain. The CDR3 is 14 amino acids. The germline CDR1 and CDR2 sequences are LGHDT and YNNKEL (reference sequence). The V end was cut by 4 bases, the J end by 3 bases, with 12 bases between. In DNA form, the CDR3 reads TGTGCCAGCAGCCCCTATACAGAAGACACTGAAGCTTTCTTT. Translation: CASSPYTEDTEAFF.

This chain's CDR3 is CASSLEAAGTGLYEQYF. DNA of the CDR3: TGTGCCAGCAGCTTAGAGGCCGCCGGGACGGGACTCTACGAGCAGTACTTC. This chain links TRBV7-6 with TRBJ2-7, with D possibly matching TRBD2 (6 bases). There are 17 residues in the CDR3. The V end was cut by 1 base, the J end by 3 bases, with 19 bases between. Germline-derived CDR1 and CDR2 are SGHVS and FNYEAQ.